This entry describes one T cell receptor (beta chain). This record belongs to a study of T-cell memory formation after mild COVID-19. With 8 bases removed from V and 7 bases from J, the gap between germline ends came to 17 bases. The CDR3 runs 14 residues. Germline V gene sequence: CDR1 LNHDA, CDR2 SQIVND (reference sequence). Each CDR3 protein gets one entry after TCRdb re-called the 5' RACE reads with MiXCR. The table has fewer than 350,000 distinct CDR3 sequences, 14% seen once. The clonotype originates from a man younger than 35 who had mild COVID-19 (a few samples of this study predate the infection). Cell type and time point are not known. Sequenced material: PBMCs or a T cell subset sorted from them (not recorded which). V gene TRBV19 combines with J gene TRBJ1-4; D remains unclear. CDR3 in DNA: TGTGCCAGTGCGACCGGCCCCAGCGGTGAAAAACTGTTTTTT. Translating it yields CASATGPSGEKLFF. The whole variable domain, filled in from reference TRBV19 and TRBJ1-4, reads DGGITQSPKYLFRKEGQNVTLSCEQNLNHDAMYWYRQDPGQGLRLIYYSQIVNDFQKGDIAEGYSVSREKKESFPLTVTSAQKNPTAFYLCASATGPSGEKLFFGSGTQLSVL.